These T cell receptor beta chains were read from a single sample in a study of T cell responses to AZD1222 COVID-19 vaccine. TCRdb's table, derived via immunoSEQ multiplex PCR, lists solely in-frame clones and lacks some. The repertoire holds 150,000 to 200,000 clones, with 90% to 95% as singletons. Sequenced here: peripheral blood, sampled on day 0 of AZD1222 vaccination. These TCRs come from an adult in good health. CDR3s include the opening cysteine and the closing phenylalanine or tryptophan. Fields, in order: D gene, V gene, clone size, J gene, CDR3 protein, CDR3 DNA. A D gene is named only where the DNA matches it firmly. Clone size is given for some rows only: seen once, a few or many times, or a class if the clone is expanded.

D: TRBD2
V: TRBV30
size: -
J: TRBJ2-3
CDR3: CAWRLTSGGTDTQYF
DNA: TGTGCCTGGAGGCTGACTAGCGGAGGCACAGATACGCAGTATTTT

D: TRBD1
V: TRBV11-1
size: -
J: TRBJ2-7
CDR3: CASSLADRAHEQYF
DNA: TGTGCCAGCAGCTTAGCGGACAGGGCCCACGAGCAGTACTTC

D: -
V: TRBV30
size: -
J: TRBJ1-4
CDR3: CAWMSRDTNEKLFF
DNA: TGTGCCTGGATGTCGAGGGACACTAATGAAAAACTGTTTTTT

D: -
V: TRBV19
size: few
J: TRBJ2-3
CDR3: CASSGDTDTQYF
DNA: TGTGCCAGTAGCGGGGACACAGATACGCAGTATTTT

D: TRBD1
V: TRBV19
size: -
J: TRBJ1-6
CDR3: CASRANPGQGSSPLHF
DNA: TGTGCCAGTAGGGCCAATCCGGGACAGGGCTCTTCACCCCTCCACTTT

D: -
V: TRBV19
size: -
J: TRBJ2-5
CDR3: CASSISRETQYF
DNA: TGTGCCAGTAGTATATCCAGGGAGACCCAGTACTTC

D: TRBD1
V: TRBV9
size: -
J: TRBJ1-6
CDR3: CASSVGQGLGSPLHF
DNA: TGTGCCAGCAGCGTGGGACAGGGCTTAGGTTCACCCCTCCACTTT

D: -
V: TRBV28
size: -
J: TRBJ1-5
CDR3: CASLLQGFNQPQHF
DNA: TGTGCCAGTTTACTACAGGGTTTCAATCAGCCCCAGCATTTT

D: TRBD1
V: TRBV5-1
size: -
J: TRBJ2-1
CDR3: CASSWGTGPYNEQFF
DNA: TGCGCCAGCAGCTGGGGGACAGGTCCCTACAATGAGCAGTTCTTC

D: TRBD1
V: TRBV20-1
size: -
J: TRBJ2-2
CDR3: CSASPPGTGATGELFF
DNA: TGCAGTGCAAGTCCTCCCGGGACAGGTGCCACCGGGGAGCTGTTTTTT

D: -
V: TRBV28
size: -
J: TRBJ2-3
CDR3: CASSLETGSATQYF
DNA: TGTGCCAGCAGTTTGGAAACGGGGTCAGCTACGCAGTATTTT

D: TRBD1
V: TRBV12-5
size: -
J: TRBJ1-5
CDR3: CASGLVSPGQGASNQPQHF
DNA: TGTGCTAGTGGTTTGGTATCCCCGGGACAGGGGGCCTCTAATCAGCCCCAGCATTTT

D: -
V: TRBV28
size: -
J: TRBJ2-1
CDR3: CASSLSGAPYNEQFF
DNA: TGTGCCAGCAGTTTATCGGGAGCCCCCTACAATGAGCAGTTCTTC

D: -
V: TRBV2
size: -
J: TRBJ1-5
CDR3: CASSMQGGSYQPQHF
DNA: TGTGCCAGCAGTATGCAGGGTGGGTCGTATCAGCCCCAGCATTTT

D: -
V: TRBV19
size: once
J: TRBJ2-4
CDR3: CASSPAVQIVKNIQYF
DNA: TGTGCCAGTAGTCCGGCGGTCCAGATAGTCAAAAACATTCAGTACTTC

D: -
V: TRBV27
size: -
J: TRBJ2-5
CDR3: CASSSPGLRAGSILTQYF
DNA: TGTGCCAGCAGTTCCCCTGGACTCCGCGCAGGGTCTATTCTTACCCAGTACTTC

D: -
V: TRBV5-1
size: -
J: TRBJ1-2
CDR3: CASRLSPEGGYTF
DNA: TGCGCCAGCAGACTGTCCCCGGAAGGTGGCTACACCTTC

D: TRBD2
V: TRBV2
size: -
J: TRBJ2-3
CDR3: CASSERGTTSITDTQYF
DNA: TGTGCCAGCAGTGAACGGGGTACGACTAGCATAACAGATACGCAGTATTTT

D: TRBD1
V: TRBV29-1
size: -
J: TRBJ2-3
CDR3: CSVRQGASGDTQYF
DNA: TGCAGCGTAAGACAGGGAGCAAGCGGAGATACGCAGTATTTT

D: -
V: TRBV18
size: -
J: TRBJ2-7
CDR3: CASSRSGTPYEQYF
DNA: TGTGCCAGCTCACGGTCGGGGACCCCCTACGAGCAGTACTTC